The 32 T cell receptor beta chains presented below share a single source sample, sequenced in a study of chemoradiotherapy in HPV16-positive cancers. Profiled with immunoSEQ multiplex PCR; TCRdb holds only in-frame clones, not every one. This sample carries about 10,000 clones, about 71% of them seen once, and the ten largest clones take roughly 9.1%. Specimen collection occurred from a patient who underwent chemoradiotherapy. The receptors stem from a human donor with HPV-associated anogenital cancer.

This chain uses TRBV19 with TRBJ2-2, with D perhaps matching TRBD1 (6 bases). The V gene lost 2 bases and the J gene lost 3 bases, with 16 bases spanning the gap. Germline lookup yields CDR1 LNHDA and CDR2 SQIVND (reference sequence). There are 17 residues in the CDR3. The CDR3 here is CASSIMVGRGDTGELFF. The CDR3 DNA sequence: TGTGCCAGTAGTATAATGGTGGGCAGGGGAGACACCGGGGAGCTGTTTTTT.

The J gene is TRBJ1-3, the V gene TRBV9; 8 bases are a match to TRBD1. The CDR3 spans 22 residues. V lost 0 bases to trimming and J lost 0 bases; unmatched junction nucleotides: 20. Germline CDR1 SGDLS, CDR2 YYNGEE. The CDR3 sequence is CASSVGTARGRQGASSGNTIYF. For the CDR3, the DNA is TGTGCCAGCAGCGTAGGTACGGCCCGTGGGCGTCAGGGGGCCAGCTCTGGAAACACCATATATTTT.

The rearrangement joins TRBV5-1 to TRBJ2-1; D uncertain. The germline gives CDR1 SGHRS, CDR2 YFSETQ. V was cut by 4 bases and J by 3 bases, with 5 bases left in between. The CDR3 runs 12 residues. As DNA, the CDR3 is TGCGCCAGCAGCCCCGACTACAATGAGCAGTTCTTC. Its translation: CASSPDYNEQFF.

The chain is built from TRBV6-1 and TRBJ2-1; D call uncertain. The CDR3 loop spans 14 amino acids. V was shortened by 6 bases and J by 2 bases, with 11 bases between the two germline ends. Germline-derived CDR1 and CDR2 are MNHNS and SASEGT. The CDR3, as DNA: TGTGCCAGCAGCCCAGGAACAACCTACAATGAGCAGTTCTTC. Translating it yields CASSPGTTYNEQFF.

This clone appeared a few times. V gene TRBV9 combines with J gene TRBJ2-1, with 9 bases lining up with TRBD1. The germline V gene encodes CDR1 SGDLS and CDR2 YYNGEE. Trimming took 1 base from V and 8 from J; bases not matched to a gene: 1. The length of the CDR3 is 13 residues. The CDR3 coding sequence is TGTGCCAGCAGCGTATGGACAGGGGATGAGCAGTTCTTC. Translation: CASSVWTGDEQFF.

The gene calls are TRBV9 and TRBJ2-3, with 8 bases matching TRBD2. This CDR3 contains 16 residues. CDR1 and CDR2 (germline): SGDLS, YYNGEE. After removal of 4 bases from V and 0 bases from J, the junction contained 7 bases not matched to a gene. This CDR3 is CASSYTAGGSTDTQYF. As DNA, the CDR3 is TGTGCCAGCAGCTATACGGCGGGGGGCAGCACAGATACGCAGTATTTT.

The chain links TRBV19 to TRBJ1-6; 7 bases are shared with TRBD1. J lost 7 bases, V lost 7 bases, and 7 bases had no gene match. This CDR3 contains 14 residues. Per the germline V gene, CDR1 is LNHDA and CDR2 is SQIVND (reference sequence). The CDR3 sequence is CASTPGQRNSPLHF. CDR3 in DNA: TGTGCCAGTACCCCGGGACAGCGAAATTCACCCCTCCACTTT.

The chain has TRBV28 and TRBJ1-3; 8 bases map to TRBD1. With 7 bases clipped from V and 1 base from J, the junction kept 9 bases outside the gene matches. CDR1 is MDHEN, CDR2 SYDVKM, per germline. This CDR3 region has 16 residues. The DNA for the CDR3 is TGTGCCAGCACTCCAGGGGGCGGCGGGTCTGGAAACACCATATATTTT. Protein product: CASTPGGGGSGNTIYF.

CDR3 nucleotides: TGCGCCAGCAGCGGGGGGGGCGCGTCCTACGAGCAGTACTTC. Amino acids: CASSGGGASYEQYF. The genes are TRBV5-1 and TRBJ2-7, with D perhaps matching TRBD2 (7 bases). This CDR3 comprises 14 residues. The germline gives CDR1 SGHRS, CDR2 YFSETQ. V was clipped by 4 bases and J by 1 base, with 12 bases between them.

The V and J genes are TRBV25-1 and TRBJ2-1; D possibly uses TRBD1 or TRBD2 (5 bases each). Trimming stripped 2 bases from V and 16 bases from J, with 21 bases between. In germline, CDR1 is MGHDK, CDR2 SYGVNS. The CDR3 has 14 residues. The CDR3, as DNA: TGTGCCAGCAGTGAAGGGGGAGTTGGGGTGACCCCATTCTTC. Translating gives CASSEGGVGVTPFF.

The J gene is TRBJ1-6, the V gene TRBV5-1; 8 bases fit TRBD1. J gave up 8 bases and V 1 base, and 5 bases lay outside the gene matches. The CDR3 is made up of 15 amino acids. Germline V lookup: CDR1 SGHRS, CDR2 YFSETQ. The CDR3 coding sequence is TGCGCCAGCAGCTTGAAAGGGACAGGTCATTCACCCCTCCACTTT. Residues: CASSLKGTGHSPLHF.

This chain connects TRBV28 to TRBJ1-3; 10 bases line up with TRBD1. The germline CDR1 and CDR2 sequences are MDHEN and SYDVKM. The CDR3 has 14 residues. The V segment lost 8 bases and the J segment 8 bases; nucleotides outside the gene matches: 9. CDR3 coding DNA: TGTGCCAGCGAGGGACAGGGGCTAGTAGACACCATATATTTT. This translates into CASEGQGLVDTIYF.

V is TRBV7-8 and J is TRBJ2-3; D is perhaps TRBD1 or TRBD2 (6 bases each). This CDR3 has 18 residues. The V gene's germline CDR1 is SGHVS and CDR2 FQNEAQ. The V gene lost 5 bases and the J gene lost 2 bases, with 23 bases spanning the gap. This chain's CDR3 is CASSPLMMGGSTTDTQYF. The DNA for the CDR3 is TGTGCCAGCAGCCCCCTCATGATGGGGGGCTCTACCACAGATACGCAGTATTTT.

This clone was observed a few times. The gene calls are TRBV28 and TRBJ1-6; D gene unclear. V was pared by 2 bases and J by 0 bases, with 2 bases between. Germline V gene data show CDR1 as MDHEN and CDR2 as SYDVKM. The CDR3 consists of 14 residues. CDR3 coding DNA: TGTGCCAGCAGTTTAAGCTCCTATAATTCACCCCTCCACTTT. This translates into CASSLSSYNSPLHF.

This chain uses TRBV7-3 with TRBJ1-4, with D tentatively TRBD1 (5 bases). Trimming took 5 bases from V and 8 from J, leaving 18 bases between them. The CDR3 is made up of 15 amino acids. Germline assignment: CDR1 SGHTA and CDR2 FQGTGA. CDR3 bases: TGTGCCAGCAGCGGAACCGGCAGGGACGGCGAAAAACTGTTTTTT. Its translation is CASSGTGRDGEKLFF. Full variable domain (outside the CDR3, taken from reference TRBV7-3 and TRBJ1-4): GAGVSQTPSNKVTEKGKYVELRCDPISGHTALYWYRQSLGQGPEFLIYFQGTGAADDSGLPNDRFFAVRPEGSVSTLKIQRTERGDSAVYLCASSGTGRDGEKLFFGSGTQLSVL.

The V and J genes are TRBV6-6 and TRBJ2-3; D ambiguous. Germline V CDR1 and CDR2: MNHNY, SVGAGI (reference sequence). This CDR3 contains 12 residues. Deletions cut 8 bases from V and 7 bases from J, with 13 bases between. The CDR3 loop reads CASCDFLNTQYF. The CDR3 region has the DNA TGTGCCAGCTGCGACTTCCTGAATACGCAGTATTTT.

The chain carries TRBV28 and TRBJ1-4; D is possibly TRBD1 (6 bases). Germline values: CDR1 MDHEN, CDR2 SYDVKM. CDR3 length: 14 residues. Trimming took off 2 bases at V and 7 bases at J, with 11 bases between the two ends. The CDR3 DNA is TGTGCCAGCAGTTTAAGGGGGGCAACTGAAAAACTGTTTTTT. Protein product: CASSLRGATEKLFF.

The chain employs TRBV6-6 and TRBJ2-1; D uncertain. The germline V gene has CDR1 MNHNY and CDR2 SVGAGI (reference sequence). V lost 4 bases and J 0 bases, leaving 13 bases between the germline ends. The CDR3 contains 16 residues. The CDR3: CASSSADWSSYNEQFF. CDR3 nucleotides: TGTGCCAGCAGTTCGGCAGACTGGAGCTCCTACAATGAGCAGTTCTTC.

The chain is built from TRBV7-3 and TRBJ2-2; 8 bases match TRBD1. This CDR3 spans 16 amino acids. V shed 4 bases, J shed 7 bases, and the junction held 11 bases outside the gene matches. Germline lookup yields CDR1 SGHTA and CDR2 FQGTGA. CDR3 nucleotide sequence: TGTGCCAGCAGCTCTTTGGACAGGGTTTCGAACGGGGAGCTGTTTTTT. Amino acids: CASSSLDRVSNGELFF.

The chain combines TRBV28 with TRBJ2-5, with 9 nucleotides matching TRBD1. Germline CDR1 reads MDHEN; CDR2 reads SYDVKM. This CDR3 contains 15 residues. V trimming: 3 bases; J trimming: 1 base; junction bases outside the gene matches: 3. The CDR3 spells CASSFPGQGQETQYF. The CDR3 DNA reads TGTGCCAGCAGTTTTCCGGGACAGGGCCAAGAGACCCAGTACTTC.

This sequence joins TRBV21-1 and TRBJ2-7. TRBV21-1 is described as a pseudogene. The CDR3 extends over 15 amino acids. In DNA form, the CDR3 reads TGTGCCAGCACCAAGAATGGGGTTCACTCCTACGAGCAGTACTTC. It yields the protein CASTKNGVHSYEQYF.

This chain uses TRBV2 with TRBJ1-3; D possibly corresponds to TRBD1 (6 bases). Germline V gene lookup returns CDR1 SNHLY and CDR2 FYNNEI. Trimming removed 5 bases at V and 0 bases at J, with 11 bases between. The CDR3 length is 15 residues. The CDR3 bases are TGTGCCAGCAGTCTACAGGGCACCTCTGGAAACACCATATATTTT. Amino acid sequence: CASSLQGTSGNTIYF.

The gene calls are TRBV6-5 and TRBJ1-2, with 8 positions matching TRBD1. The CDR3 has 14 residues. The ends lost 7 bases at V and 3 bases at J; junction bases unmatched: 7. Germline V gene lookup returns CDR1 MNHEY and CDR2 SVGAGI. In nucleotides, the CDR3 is TGTGCCAGCAAAAGACAGGGGTTACACTATGGCTACACCTTC. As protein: CASKRQGLHYGYTF.

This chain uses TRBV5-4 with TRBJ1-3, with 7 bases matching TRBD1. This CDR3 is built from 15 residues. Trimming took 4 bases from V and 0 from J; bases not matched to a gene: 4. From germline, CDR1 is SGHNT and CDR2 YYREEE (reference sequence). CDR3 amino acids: CASSVGQPSGNTIYF. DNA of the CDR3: TGTGCCAGCAGCGTGGGACAGCCCTCTGGAAACACCATATATTTT.

CDR3 DNA sequence: TGTGCCAGCAGTGCCGACTATGGGGGGAACACTGAAGCTTTCTTT. Its translation: CASSADYGGNTEAFF. The chain links TRBV6-5 to TRBJ1-1; tentative D call: TRBD1 (5 bases). Germline V gives CDR1 MNHEY, CDR2 SVGAGI. Trimming pared 5 bases from V and 1 base from J, leaving 14 bases between. The CDR3 extends over 15 amino acids.

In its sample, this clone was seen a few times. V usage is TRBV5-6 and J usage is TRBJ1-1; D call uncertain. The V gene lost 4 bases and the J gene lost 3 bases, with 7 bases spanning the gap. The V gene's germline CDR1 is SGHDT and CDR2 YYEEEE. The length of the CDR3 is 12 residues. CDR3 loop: CASSAFDTEAFF. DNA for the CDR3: TGTGCCAGCAGCGCCTTTGACACTGAAGCTTTCTTT.

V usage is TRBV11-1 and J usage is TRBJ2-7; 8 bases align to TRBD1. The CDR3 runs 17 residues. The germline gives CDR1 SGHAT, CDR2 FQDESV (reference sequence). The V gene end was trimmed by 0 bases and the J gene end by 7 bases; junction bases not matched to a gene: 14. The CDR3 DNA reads TGTGCCAGCAGCTTAGCTAGTCAGACAGGGGCTCGGCGGGAGCAGTACTTC. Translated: CASSLASQTGARREQYF. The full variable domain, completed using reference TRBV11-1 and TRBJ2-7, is EAEVAQSPRYKITEKSQAVAFWCDPISGHATLYWYRQILGQGPELLVQFQDESVVDDSQLPKDRFSAERLKGVDSTLKIQPAELGDSAMYLCASSLASQTGARREQYFGPGTRLTVT.

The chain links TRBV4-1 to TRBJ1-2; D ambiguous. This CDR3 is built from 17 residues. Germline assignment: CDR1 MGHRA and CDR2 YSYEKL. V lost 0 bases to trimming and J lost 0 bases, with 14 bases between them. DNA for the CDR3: TGCGCCAGCAGCCAAGAAGTGGGGTACATATCTAACTATGGCTACACCTTC. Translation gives CASSQEVGYISNYGYTF.

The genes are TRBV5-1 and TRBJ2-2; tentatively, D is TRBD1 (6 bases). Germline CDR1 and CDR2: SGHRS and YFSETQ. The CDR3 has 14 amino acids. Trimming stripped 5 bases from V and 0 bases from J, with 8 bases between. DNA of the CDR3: TGCGCCAGCAGGGACAGAGCGAACACCGGGGAGCTGTTTTTT. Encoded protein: CASRDRANTGELFF.

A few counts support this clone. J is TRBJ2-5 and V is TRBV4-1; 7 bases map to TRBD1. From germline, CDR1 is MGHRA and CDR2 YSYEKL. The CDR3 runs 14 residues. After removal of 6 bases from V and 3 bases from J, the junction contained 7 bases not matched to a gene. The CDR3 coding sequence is TGCGCCAGCAGACCGACAGGGCCCGAAGAGACCCAGTACTTC. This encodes CASRPTGPEETQYF.

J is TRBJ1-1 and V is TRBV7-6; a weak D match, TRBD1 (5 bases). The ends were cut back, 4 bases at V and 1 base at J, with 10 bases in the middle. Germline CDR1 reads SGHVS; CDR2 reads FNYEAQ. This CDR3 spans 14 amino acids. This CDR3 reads CASSSEGWNTEAFF. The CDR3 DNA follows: TGTGCCAGCAGCTCTGAGGGGTGGAACACTGAAGCTTTCTTT.

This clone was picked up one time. The CDR3 is CASRTGTSIKETQYF. The CDR3 nucleotides are TGTGCCAGCAGAACCGGGACTAGCATTAAGGAGACCCAGTACTTC. The chain carries TRBV2 and TRBJ2-5; TRBD2 matches 9 bases. CDR1 is SNHLY and CDR2 is FYNNEI in the germline V gene. This CDR3 region has 15 residues. With 6 bases clipped from V and 5 bases from J, the junction kept 10 bases outside the gene matches.